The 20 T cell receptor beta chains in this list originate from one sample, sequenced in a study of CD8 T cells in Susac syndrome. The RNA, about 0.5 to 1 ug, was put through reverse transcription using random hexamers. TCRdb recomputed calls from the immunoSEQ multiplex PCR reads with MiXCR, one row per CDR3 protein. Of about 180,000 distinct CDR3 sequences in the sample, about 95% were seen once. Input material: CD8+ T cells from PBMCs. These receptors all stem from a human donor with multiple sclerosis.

The CDR3 is CATRRTGSGANVLTF. DNA for the CDR3: TGTGCCACCAGGAGGACAGGGTCCGGGGCCAACGTCCTGACTTTC. V usage is TRBV15 and J usage is TRBJ2-6, with 8 bases fitting TRBD1. J gave up 4 bases and V 6 bases, and 5 bases lay outside the gene matches. This CDR3 has 15 amino acids. The V gene's germline CDR1 is LNHNV and CDR2 YYDKDF (reference sequence).

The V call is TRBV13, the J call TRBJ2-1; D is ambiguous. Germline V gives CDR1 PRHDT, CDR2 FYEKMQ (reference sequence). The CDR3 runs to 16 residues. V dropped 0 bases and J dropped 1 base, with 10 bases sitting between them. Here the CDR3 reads CASSLGRTASYNEQFF. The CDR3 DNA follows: TGTGCCAGCAGCTTAGGCCGAACAGCGTCCTACAATGAGCAGTTCTTC.

In DNA form, the CDR3 reads TGTGCCAGCAGTTACCAGGGCGGCGCTGAAGCTTTCTTT. It yields the protein CASSYQGGAEAFF. J is TRBJ1-1 and V is TRBV6-5; tentatively, D is TRBD1 (5 bases). The CDR3 has 13 amino acids. The V gene lost 2 bases and the J gene lost 6 bases, with 10 bases spanning the gap. Per germline, CDR1 MNHEY and CDR2 SVGAGI.

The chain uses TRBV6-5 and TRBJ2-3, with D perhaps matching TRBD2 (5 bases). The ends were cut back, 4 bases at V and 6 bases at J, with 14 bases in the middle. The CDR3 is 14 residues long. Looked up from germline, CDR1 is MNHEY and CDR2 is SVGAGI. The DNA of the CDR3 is TGTGCCAGCAGTTCCCAGGACTCCGGGGATACGCAGTATTTT. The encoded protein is CASSSQDSGDTQYF.

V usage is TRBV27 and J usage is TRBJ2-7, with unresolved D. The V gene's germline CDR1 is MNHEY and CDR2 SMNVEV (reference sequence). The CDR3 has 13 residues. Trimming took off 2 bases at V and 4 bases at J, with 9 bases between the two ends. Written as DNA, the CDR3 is TGTGCCAGCAGTTTAGAACTGGGATACGAGCAGTACTTC. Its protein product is CASSLELGYEQYF.

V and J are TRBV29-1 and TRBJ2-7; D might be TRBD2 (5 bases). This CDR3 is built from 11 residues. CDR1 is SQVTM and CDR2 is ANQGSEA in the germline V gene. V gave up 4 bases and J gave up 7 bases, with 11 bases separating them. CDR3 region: CSVVNTGEQYF. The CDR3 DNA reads TGCAGCGTTGTGAACACGGGAGAGCAGTACTTC.

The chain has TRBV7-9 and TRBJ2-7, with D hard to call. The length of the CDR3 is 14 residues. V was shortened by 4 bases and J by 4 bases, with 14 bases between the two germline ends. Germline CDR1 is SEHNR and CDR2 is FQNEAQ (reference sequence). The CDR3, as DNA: TGTGCCAGCAGCTCCCCCGTTTCTCCATACGAGCAGTACTTC. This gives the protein CASSSPVSPYEQYF. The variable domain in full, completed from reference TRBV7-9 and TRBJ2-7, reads DTGVSQNPRHKITKRGQNVTFRCDPISEHNRLYWYRQTLGQGPEFLTYFQNEAQLEKSRLLSDRFSAERPKGSFSTLEIQRTEQGDSAMYLCASSSPVSPYEQYFGPGTRLTVT.

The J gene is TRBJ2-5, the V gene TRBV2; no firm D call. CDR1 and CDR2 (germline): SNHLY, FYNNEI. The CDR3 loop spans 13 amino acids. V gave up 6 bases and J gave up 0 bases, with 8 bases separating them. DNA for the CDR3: TGTGCCAGCAGCACTCTAGACCAAGAGACCCAGTACTTC. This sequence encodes CASSTLDQETQYF.

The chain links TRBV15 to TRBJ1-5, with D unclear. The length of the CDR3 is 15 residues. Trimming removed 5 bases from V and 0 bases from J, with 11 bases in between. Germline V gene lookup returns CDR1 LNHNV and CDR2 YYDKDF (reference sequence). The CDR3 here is CATSDSVYSNQPQHF. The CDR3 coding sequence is TGTGCCACCAGCGACTCGGTTTATAGCAATCAGCCCCAGCATTTT.

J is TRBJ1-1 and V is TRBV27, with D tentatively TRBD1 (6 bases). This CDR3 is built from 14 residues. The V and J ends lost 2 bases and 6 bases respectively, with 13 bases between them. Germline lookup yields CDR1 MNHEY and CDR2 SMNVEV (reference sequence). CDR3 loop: CASSLMGAGAEAFF. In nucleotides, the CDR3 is TGTGCCAGCAGTTTAATGGGGGCGGGCGCTGAAGCTTTCTTT.

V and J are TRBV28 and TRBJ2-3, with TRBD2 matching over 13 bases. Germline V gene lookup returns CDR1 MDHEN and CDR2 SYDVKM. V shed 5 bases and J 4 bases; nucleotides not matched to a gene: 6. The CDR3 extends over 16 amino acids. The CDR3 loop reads CASSRLAGGLADTQYF. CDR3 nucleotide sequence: TGTGCCAGCAGTCGACTAGCGGGAGGTTTGGCAGATACGCAGTATTTT.

This CDR3 is CASSLIIQLSSTDTQYF. CDR3 coding DNA: TGTGCCAGCAGCTTAATCATCCAGCTTTCTAGCACAGATACGCAGTATTTT. The chain uses TRBV11-2 and TRBJ2-3, with D unclear. V dropped 2 bases and J dropped 0 bases, with 15 bases sitting between them. Germline lookup yields CDR1 SGHAT and CDR2 FQNNGV. This CDR3 is 17 amino acids long.

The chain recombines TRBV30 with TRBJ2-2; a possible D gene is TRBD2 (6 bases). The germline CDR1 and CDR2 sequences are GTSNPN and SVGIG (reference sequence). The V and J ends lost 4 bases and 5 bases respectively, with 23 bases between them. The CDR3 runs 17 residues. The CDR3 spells CAWTVWTGTAITGELFF. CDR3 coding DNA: TGTGCCTGGACAGTATGGACCGGGACTGCAATAACCGGGGAGCTGTTTTTT.

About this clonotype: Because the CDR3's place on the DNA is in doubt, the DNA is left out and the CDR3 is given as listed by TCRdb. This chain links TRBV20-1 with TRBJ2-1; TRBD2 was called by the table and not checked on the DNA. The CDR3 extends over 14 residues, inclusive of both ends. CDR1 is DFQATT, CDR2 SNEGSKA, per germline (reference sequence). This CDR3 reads CSAGGLAGALWQFF.

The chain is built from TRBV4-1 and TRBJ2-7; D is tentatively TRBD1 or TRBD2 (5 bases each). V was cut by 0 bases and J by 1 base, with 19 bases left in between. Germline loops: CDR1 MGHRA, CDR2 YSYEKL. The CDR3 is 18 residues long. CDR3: CASSQDEDRWGNSYEQYF. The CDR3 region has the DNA TGCGCCAGCAGCCAAGATGAAGATAGGTGGGGGAATTCCTACGAGCAGTACTTC.

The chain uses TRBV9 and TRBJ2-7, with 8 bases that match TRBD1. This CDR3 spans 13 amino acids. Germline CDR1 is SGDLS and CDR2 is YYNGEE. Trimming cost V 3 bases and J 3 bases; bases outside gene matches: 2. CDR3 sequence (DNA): TGTGCCAGCAGCGCAGACAGGGGCTACGAGCAGTACTTC. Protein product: CASSADRGYEQYF.

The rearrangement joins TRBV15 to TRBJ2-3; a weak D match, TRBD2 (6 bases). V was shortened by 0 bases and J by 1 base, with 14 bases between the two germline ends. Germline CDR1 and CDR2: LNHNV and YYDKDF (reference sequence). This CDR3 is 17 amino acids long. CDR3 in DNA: TGTGCCACCAGCAGAGATGGAGGGTATTGGGGCACAGATACGCAGTATTTT. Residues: CATSRDGGYWGTDTQYF.

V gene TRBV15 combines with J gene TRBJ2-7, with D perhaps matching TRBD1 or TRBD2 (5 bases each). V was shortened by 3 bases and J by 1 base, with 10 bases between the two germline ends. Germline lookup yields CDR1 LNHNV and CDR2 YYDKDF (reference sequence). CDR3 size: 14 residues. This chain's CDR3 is CATSSLGGSYEQYF. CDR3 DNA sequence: TGTGCCACCAGCAGTCTTGGGGGATCCTACGAGCAGTACTTC.

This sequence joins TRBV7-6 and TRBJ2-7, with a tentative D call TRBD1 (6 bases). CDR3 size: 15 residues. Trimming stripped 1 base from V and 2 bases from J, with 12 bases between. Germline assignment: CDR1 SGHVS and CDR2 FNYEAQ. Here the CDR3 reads CASSLGGSGAYEQYF. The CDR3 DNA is TGTGCCAGCAGCTTAGGAGGGTCAGGGGCCTACGAGCAGTACTTC.

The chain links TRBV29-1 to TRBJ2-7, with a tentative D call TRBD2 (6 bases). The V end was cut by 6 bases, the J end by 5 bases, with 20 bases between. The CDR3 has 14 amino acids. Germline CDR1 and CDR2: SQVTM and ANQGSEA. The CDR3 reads CSVDDRERTNEQYF. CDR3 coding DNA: TGCAGCGTGGACGACAGAGAACGGACTAACGAGCAGTACTTC.